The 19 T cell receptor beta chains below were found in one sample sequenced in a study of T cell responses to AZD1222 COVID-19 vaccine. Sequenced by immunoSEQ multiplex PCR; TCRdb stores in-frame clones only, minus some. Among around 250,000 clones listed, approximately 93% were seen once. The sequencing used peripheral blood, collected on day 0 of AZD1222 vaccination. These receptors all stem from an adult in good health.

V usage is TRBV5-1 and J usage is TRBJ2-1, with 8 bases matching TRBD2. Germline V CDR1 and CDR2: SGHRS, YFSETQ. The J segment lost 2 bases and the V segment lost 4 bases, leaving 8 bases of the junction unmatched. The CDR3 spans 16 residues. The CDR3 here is CASSPISGVTYNEQFF. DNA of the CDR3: TGCGCCAGCAGCCCTATTAGCGGGGTAACCTACAATGAGCAGTTCTTC.

The CDR3 nucleotides read TGTGCCAGCAGCGTAGTTGGGATCAACACCGGGGAGCTGTTTTTT. It translates to CASSVVGINTGELFF. The genes are TRBV7-9 and TRBJ2-2; D is uncertain. The CDR3 consists of 15 residues. Trimming stripped 5 bases from V and 2 bases from J, with 12 bases between. Germline-derived CDR1 and CDR2 are SEHNR and FQNEAQ (reference sequence).

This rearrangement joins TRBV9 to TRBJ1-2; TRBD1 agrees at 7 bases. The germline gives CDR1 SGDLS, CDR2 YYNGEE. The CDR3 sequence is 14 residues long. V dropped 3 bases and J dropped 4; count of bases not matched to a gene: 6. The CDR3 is CASSETGLGYGYTF. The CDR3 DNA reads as TGTGCCAGCAGCGAGACAGGGTTAGGCTATGGCTACACCTTC.

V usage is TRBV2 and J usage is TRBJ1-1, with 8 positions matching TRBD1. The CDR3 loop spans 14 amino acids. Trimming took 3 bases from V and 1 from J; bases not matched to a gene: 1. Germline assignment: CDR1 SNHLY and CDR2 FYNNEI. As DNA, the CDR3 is TGTGCCAGCAGTGAGGGACAGGAGAACACTGAAGCTTTCTTT. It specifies CASSEGQENTEAFF.

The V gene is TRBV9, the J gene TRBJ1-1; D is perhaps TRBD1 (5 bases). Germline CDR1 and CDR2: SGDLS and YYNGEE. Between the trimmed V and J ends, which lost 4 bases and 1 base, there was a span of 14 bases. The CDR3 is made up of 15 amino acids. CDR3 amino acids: CASSPNLGRNTEAFF. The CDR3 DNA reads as TGTGCCAGCAGCCCAAATCTGGGACGGAACACTGAAGCTTTCTTT.

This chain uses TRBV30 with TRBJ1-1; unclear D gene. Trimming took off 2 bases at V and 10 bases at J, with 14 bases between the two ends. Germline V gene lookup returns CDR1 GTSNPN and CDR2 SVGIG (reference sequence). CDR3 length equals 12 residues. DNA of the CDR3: TGTGCCTGGAGTTCTTCTTGGTACGGAGCTTTCTTT. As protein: CAWSSSWYGAFF.

CDR3 nucleotides: TGTGCCAGCAGCCAAGTCCCCCGACAGGAGCAGTACTTC. Its protein product is CASSQVPRQEQYF. This rearrangement joins TRBV14 to TRBJ2-7; D is possibly TRBD1 (5 bases). The CDR3 sequence is 13 residues long. Trimming removed 1 base from V and 7 bases from J, with 11 bases in between. From germline, CDR1 is SGHDN and CDR2 FVKESK.

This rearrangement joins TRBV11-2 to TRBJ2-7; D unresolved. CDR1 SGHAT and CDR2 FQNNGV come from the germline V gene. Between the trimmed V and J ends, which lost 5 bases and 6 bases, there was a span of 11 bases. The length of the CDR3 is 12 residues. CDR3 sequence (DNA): TGTGCCAGCAGCCAGCAGTCTACCGAGCAGTACTTC. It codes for CASSQQSTEQYF.

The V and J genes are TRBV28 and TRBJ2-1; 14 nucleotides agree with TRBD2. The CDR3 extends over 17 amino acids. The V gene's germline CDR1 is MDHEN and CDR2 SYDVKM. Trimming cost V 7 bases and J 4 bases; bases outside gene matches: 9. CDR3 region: CASMGLAGATQYNEQFF. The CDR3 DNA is TGTGCCAGCATGGGACTAGCGGGGGCCACTCAGTACAATGAGCAGTTCTTC.

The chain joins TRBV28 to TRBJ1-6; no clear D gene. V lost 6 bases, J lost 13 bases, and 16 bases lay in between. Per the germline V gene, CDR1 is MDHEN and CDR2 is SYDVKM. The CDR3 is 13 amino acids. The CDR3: CASSSEGRRPLHF. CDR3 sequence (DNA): TGTGCCAGCAGCTCAGAGGGTAGACGTCCCCTCCACTTT.

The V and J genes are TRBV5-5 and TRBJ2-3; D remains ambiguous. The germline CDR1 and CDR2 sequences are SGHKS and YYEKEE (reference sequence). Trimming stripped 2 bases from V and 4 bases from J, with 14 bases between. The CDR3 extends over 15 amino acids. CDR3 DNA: TGTGCCAGCAGCTTCTCCCCGCGCGGCCCAGATACGCAGTATTTT. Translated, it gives CASSFSPRGPDTQYF.

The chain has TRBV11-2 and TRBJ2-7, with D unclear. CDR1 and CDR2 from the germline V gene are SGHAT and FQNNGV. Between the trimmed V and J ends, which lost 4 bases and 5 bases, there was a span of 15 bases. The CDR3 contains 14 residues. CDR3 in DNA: TGTGCCAGCAGCTCATCCAACGTCCTGAACGAGCAGTACTTC. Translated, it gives CASSSSNVLNEQYF. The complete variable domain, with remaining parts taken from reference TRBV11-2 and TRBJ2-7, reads EAGVAQSPRYKIIEKRQSVAFWCNPISGHATLYWYQQILGQGPKLLIQFQNNGVVDDSQLPKDRFSAERLKGVDSTLKIQPAKLEDSAVYLCASSSSNVLNEQYFGPGTRLTVT.

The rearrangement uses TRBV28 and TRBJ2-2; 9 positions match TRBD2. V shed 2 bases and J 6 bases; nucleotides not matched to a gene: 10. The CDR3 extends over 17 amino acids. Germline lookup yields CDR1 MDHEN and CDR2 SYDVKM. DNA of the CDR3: TGTGCCAGCAGTTTAGGTGCCGGCGCGGGGGGGGCCGGGGAGCTGTTTTTT. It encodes CASSLGAGAGGAGELFF. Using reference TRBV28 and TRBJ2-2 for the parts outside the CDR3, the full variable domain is DVKVTQSSRYLVKRTGEKVFLECVQDMDHENMFWYRQDPGLGLRLIYFSYDVKMKEKGDIPEGYSVSREKKERFSLILESASTNQTSMYLCASSLGAGAGGAGELFFGEGSRLTVL.

DNA for the CDR3: TGCGCCAGCAGTCTTTCCCGCCTAGGAGAGACCCAGTACTTC. This translates into CASSLSRLGETQYF. The chain employs TRBV5-1 and TRBJ2-5; the D is unclear. Trimming cost V 5 bases and J 4 bases, with 15 bases left between them. CDR1 and CDR2 from the germline V gene are SGHRS and YFSETQ. The CDR3 loop spans 14 amino acids.

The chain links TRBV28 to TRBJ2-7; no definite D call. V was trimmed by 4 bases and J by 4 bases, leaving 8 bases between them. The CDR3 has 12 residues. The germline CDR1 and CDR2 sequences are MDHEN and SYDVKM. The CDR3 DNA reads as TGTGCCAGCAGTTCAATGTATTACGAGCAGTACTTC. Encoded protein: CASSSMYYEQYF. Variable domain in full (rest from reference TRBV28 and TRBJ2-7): DVKVTQSSRYLVKRTGEKVFLECVQDMDHENMFWYRQDPGLGLRLIYFSYDVKMKEKGDIPEGYSVSREKKERFSLILESASTNQTSMYLCASSSMYYEQYFGPGTRLTVT.

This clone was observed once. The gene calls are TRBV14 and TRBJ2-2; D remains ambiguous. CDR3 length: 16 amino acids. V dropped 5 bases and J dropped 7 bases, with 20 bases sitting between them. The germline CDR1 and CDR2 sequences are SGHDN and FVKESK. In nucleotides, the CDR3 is TGTGCCAGCAGCTCGACGACCACCTCAAAATACGGGGAGCTGTTTTTT. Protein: CASSSTTTSKYGELFF.

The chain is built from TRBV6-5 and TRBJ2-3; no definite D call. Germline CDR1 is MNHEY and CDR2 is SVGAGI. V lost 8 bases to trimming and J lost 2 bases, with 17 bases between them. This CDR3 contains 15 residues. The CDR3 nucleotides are TGTGCCAGCTCACTCTCCGGAGCCGCCACAGATACGCAGTATTTT. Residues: CASSLSGAATDTQYF.

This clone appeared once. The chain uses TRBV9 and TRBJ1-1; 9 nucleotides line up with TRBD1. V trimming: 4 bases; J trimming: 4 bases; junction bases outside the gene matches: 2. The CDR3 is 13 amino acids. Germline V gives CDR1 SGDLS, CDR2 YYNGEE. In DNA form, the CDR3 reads TGTGCCAGCAGCCCGGACAGGGGCACTGAAGCTTTCTTT. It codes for CASSPDRGTEAFF.

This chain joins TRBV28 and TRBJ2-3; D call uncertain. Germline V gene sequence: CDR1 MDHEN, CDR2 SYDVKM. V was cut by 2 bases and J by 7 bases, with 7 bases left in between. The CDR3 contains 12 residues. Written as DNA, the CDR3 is TGTGCCAGCAGTTTAGTCCGGTATACGCAGTATTTT. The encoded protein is CASSLVRYTQYF.